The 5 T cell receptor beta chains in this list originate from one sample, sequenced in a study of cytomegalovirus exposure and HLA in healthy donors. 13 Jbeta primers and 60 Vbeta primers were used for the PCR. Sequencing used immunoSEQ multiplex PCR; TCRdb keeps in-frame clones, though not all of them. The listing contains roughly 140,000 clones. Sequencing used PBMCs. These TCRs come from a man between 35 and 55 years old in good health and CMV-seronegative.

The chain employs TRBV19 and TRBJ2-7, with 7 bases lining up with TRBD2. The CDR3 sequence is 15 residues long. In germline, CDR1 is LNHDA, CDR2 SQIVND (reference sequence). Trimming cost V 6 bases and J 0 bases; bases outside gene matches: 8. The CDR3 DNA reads TGTGCCAGTAGCCCATGGGGCGGGGGCTCCTACGAGCAGTACTTC. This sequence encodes CASSPWGGGSYEQYF.

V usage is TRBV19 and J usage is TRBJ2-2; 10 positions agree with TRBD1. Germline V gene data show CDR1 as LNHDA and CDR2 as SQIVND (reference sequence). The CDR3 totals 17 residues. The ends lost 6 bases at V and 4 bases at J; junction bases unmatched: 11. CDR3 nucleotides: TGTGCCAGTAGGTCCATCCAAGGGACAGGGGCCACCGGGGAGCTGTTTTTT. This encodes CASRSIQGTGATGELFF.

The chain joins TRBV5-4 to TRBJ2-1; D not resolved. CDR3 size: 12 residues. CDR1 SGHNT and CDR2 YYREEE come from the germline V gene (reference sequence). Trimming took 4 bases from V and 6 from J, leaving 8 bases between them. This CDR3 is CASSTFFNEQFF. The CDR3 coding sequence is TGTGCCAGCAGCACTTTTTTCAATGAGCAGTTCTTC.

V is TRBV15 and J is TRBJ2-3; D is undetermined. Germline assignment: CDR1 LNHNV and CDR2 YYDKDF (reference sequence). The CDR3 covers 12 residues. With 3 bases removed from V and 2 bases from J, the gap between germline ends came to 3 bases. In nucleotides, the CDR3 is TGTGCCACCAGCAGCTTCACAGATACGCAGTATTTT. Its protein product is CATSSFTDTQYF.

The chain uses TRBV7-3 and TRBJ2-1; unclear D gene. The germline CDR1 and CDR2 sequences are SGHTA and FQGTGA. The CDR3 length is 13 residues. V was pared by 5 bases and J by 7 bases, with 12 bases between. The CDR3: CASSLPPGNEQFF. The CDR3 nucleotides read TGTGCCAGCAGCCTCCCCCCCGGGAATGAGCAGTTCTTC.